The rows below give T cell receptor beta chains drawn from one sample of a study of blood T cell repertoires in COVID-19. Using immunoSEQ multiplex PCR, the repertoire was profiled, and TCRdb retains in-frame clones only, with some absent. This table has 50,000 to 60,000 clones, 89% appearing once. The sample consisted of peripheral blood. Source of these receptors: a man in his fifties or sixties with acute or convalescent COVID-19. The CDR3 runs from the conserved cysteine through the conserved F or W.

v_gene,j_gene,CDR3aa
TRBV5-4,TRBJ2-1,CASSFGQGEGEQFF
TRBV5-6,TRBJ2-2,CASSPPTGELFF
TRBV3-1/TRBV3-2,TRBJ2-4,CASSRGTGDLAKNIQYF
TRBV5-4,TRBJ1-1,CASSLLRGEAFF
TRBV2,TRBJ2-5,CASSGRQGFHKRMETQYF
TRBV7-2,TRBJ2-3,CASIQPGLAGGPGTQYF
TRBV12-5,TRBJ1-1,CASGLGIRDTEAFF
TRBV2,TRBJ1-1,CASTLRYRLTEAFF
TRBV5-6,TRBJ1-6,CASSQGTGGSYNSPLHF
TRBV4-2,TRBJ1-6,CASSQGSAIGDSPLHF
TRBV3-1/TRBV3-2,TRBJ2-3,CASSHEGLATPDTQYF
TRBV7-2,TRBJ2-1,CASSFSGGAYNEQFF
TRBV6-1,TRBJ1-3,CASSVDQGELGNTIYF
TRBV9,TRBJ2-5,CASSGGTSGGVQETQYF
TRBV5-1,TRBJ1-2,CASSLEQGGYTF
TRBV10-3,TRBJ2-2,CAITSAGELFF
TRBV6-1,TRBJ2-7,CASSDFRFTYEQYF
TRBV29-1,TRBJ2-7,CSVEPSIQGLSYEQYF
TRBV7-6,TRBJ2-2,CASSLVVSGTGRHRELFF
TRBV29-1,TRBJ1-5,CSVGGNQPQHF
TRBV5-1,TRBJ2-2,CASCFVVGGAGELFF
TRBV3-1/TRBV3-2,TRBJ1-1,CASSQGLGTEAFF
TRBV3-1/TRBV3-2,TRBJ1-1,CASSQILITGNTEAFF
TRBV6-5,TRBJ2-7,CASTLSGTGGGEQYF
TRBV2,TRBJ1-1,CASSETRTGVTKTEAFF
TRBV5-5,TRBJ1-6,CASSAVESKYSPLHF
TRBV6-5,TRBJ1-2,CASGSLYGYTF
TRBV5-1,TRBJ2-7,CASSLTTSGGGEQYF